The 10 T cell receptor beta chains below were found in one sample sequenced in a study of PD-L1 blockade in urothelial cancer. Assay: immunoSEQ multiplex PCR; the TCRdb copy retains only in-frame clones and omits some. The sample contains tens of thousands of clones, approximately 86% of which appear only once. The sequences come from PBMCs, collected around atezolizumab (anti-PD-L1) treatment. These receptor sequences come from a man in his sixties with urothelial cancer.

This clone turned up a few times. The chain uses TRBV5-1 and TRBJ2-7; D is perhaps TRBD1 (6 bases). The V and J ends lost 1 base and 2 bases respectively, with 13 bases between them. Germline V gene sequence: CDR1 SGHRS, CDR2 YFSETQ. The CDR3 runs to 15 residues. The CDR3 protein is CASSLLPGQTYEQYF. CDR3 bases: TGCGCCAGCAGCTTGTTACCCGGACAGACCTACGAGCAGTACTTC.

V usage is TRBV5-1 and J usage is TRBJ2-6; 10 bases map to TRBD1. This CDR3 comprises 22 residues. Unmatched junction bases numbered 21, after V lost 4 bases and J lost 2 bases. CDR1 is SGHRS and CDR2 is YFSETQ in the germline V gene. DNA of the CDR3: TGCGCCAGCAGCCTTAGGTCCCGGGACAGGGGCCAAATAGAAACTGGGGCCAACGTCCTGACTTTC. Encoded protein: CASSLRSRDRGQIETGANVLTF.

This clone was counted once. The chain couples TRBV11-2 to TRBJ1-4, with a tentative D call TRBD1 (6 bases). Looked up from germline, CDR1 is SGHAT and CDR2 is FQNNGV. CDR3 length: 15 amino acids. V lost 4 bases, J lost 8 bases, and 17 bases lay in between. The chain's CDR3 is CASSSGRGGREKLFF. The DNA of the CDR3 is TGTGCCAGCAGCTCAGGTCGGGGGGGGCGAGAAAAACTGTTTTTT.

The chain employs TRBV4-1 and TRBJ1-2; 9 bases map to TRBD1. The CDR3 runs to 15 residues. Germline loops: CDR1 MGHRA, CDR2 YSYEKL. Trimming removed 6 bases from V and 2 bases from J; junction bases left unmatched: 7. CDR3 nucleotide sequence: TGCGCCAGCAGACAGGGGGCGGCCACAAACTATGGCTACACCTTC. Translating gives CASRQGAATNYGYTF.

The chain recombines TRBV4-3 with TRBJ1-1, with 8 bases matching TRBD1. J lost 5 bases, V lost 0 bases, and 5 bases had no gene match. The CDR3 totals 15 residues. Germline V lookup: CDR1 LGHNA, CDR2 YSLEER. Here the CDR3 reads CASSQEGRGLTEAFF. Written as DNA, the CDR3 is TGCGCCAGCAGCCAAGAGGGCAGGGGGCTAACTGAAGCTTTCTTT.

V is TRBV6-5 and J is TRBJ1-1, with D possibly being TRBD1 (6 bases). Germline V gene data show CDR1 as MNHEY and CDR2 as SVGAGI. V was pared by 5 bases and J by 1 base, with 11 bases between. The CDR3 has 14 amino acids. The CDR3 here is CASSETGRNTEAFF. In DNA form, the CDR3 reads TGTGCCAGCAGTGAAACAGGGAGGAACACTGAAGCTTTCTTT.

This chain links TRBV27 with TRBJ1-1, with D unresolved. CDR1 and CDR2 (germline): MNHEY, SMNVEV (reference sequence). Trimming pared 3 bases from V and 6 bases from J, leaving 11 bases between. The CDR3 is made up of 13 amino acids. CDR3 nucleotides: TGTGCCAGCAGTTTGGGGAGGTCGTCTGAAGCTTTCTTT. Protein: CASSLGRSSEAFF.

The chain has TRBV11-3 and TRBJ2-1; 7 nucleotides match TRBD2. CDR3 length equals 15 residues. V trimming: 2 bases; J trimming: 4 bases; junction bases outside the gene matches: 5. Germline V gene sequence: CDR1 SGHNT, CDR2 YENEEA. The CDR3 region is CASSLSSGMYNEQFF. In DNA form, the CDR3 reads TGTGCCAGCAGCTTATCCAGCGGGATGTACAATGAGCAGTTCTTC.

This clone was observed a single time. The chain recombines TRBV5-1 with TRBJ1-2; D is perhaps TRBD1 (5 bases). The ends were cut back, 4 bases at V and 4 bases at J, with 14 bases in the middle. The CDR3 totals 14 residues. In germline, CDR1 is SGHRS, CDR2 YFSETQ. CDR3 region: CASSIVTDGYGYTF. CDR3 nucleotides: TGCGCCAGCAGCATCGTGACAGATGGCTATGGCTACACCTTC.

The V gene is TRBV14, the J gene TRBJ2-3, with a possible D match to TRBD2 (7 bases). The germline V gene encodes CDR1 SGHDN and CDR2 FVKESK. The length of the CDR3 is 17 residues. V shed 1 base and J shed 5 bases, with 19 bases lying between them. CDR3 in amino acids: CASSQGGQGGGRDTQYF. For the CDR3, the DNA is TGTGCCAGCAGCCAAGGGGGGCAGGGCGGCGGGAGAGATACGCAGTATTTT.